This TCR beta chain was identified during a study of blood T cell repertoires in COVID-19 (dated by TCRdb to about 2020). In terms of the full investigation: Samples from collaborators originated in the United States, Italy and Spain and spanned both the acute and convalescent phases of COVID-19. The material from the prospective study consisted of cDNA or gDNA derived from T cells, B-cell-depleted T cells, or PBMCs. Deeply sampled blood TCRbeta repertoires from subjects exposed to, actively infected with, or recovered from COVID-19 were included in the dataset. The repertoires were released in a freely available public database intended as a resource for research on the immune response to SARS-CoV-2. Samples were obtained from the ongoing ImmuneRACE study (first 160 participants) and from about 1,300 subjects provided by 6 global collaborators. Sample metadata almost always included a de-identified subject ID, COVID-19 status, age in years and sex. Where available, HLA class I and class II types were taken from metadata supplied by the sample provider and were not determined by assay-based typing. Overall study outcomes, separate from this receptor: How much clinical and demographic metadata was included differed by source and by participant, and the metadata was provided uncurated.

V is reduced by 3 bases and J by 3 bases, leaving a spacing of 6 bases between them. The CDR3 runs 12 amino acids, cysteine and phenylalanine included. The CDR3 DNA has 36 bases and is translated from base 1. TCRbeta CDR3 regions were amplified from genomic DNA using the immunoSEQ Assay, a bias-controlled multiplex PCR. The original pipeline was this. The number of nucleated cells in each sample was estimated by amplification of reference gene primers within the assay. To quantify the absolute abundance of each unique TCRbeta CDR3 rearrangement, sequence reads were collapsed and filtered. For each sample, productive Simpson clonality was calculated as the square root of Simpson's diversity index across productive rearrangements. This immuneACCESS table, as held by TCRdb, lists in-frame sequences with V and J called but not all clones. Of the missing ones, under half trace to an unresolved V gene in checked studies; the others have no known cause. From that table come the V and J calls and clone size; the DNA was used to work out D and trimming. The sample table contains some 20,000 clones; only one count was recorded for 75% to 90% of them. Around 7.7% of the sample comes from the top ten.

Concerning this clone itself: What this receptor recognizes is not known. Base qualities are not at hand, and no much larger clone is one base apart.

Each collaborating institution followed its own protocols to collect whole blood in K2EDTA tubes. For TCRbeta analysis, collaborators shipped samples as frozen whole blood, isolated PBMCs, or DNA extracted from either of those sample types. Recombination connected TRBV12-3 or TRBV12-4 to TRBJ2-7; no D segment can be confidently identified. Sequences were obtained from peripheral blood. The sequence derives from a woman in her fifties or sixties with active COVID-19. The DNA sequence is as follows: TGTGCCAGCAGTTTGCGAGGCTACGAGCAGTACTTC. It specifies CASSLRGYEQYF.